This T cell receptor (beta chain) was observed in a study of blood T cell repertoires in COVID-19. Study at large: COVID-19 samples from acute and convalescent phases originated in the United States, Italy and Spain.

TCRdb's table, derived via immunoSEQ multiplex PCR, lists solely in-frame clones and lacks some. The sample has around 350,000 clones, more than 85% seen once. This CDR3 contains 15 residues. V lost 8 bases to trimming and J lost 3 bases, with 21 bases between them. This receptor was obtained from a human donor in a cohort sampled during active COVID-19. The rearrangement joins TRBV5-3 to TRBJ2-7; D might be TRBD1 (6 bases). TRBV5-3 falls under the ORF class, with uncertain function. Sequencing was carried out using peripheral blood. DNA for the CDR3: TGTGCCAGGGACTCAGCTGGAACAGGGAGCTACGAGCAGTACTTC. It specifies CARDSAGTGSYEQYF.